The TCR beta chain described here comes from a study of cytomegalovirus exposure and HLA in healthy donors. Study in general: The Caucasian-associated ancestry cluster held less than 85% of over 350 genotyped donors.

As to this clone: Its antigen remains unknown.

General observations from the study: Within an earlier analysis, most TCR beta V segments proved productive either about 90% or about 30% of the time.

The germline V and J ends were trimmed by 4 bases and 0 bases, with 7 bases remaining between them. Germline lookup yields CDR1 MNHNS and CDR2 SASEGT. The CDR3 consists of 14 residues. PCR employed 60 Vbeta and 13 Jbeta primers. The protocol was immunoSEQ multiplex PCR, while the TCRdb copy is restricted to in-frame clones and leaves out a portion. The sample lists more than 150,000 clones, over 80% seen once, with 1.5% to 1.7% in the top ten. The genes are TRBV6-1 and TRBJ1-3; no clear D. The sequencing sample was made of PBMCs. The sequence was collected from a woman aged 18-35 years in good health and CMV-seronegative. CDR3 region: CASSVSVSGNTIYF. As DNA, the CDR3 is TGTGCCAGCAGTGTGAGCGTCTCTGGAAACACCATATATTTT.